The T cell receptor (beta chain) under discussion was sequenced for a study of glioma-infiltrating T cells after dendritic cell vaccination. The sample's time point: after dendritic cell vaccination, including at tumor progression/relapse. The immunoSEQ assay amplified TCRB CDR3 from up to about 2 ug DNA. Profiling relied on immunoSEQ multiplex PCR, and the TCRdb table lists in-frame clones only, not all of them. The repertoire includes 100,000 to 120,000 clones, 90% of them detected once, and 2.7% sits in the top ten. V was clipped by 3 bases and J by 0 bases, with 15 bases between them. CDR1 is LNHDA and CDR2 is SQIVND in the germline V gene (reference sequence). CDR3 length equals 17 residues.

This specimen was blood, taken after dendritic cell vaccination. This chain links TRBV19 with TRBJ1-5; maybe TRBD1 (5 bases). The sequence derives from a human donor with glioblastoma. As DNA, the CDR3 is TGTGCCAGTAGTATTCGAAGGGGCGGGGGTAGCAATCAGCCCCAGCATTTT. Translating it yields CASSIRRGGGSNQPQHF.